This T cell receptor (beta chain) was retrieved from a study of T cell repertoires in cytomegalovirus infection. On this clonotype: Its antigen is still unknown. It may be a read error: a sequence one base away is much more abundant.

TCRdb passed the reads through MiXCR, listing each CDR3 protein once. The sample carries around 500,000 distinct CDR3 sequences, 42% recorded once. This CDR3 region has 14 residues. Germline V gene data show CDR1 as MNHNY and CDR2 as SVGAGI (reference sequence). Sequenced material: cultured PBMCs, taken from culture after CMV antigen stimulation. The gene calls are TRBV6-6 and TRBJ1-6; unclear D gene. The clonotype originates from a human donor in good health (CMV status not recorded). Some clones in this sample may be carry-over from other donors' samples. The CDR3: CASSYSLRDSPPHF. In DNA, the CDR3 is TGTGCCAGCAGTTACTCGTTGCGAGATTCACCCCCCCACTTT.